A selection of T cell receptor beta chains follows, all from one sample in a study of blood T cell repertoires in COVID-19. Produced via immunoSEQ multiplex PCR; TCRdb's table is partial and in-frame only. Of some 100,000 clones listed, 89% are singletons. Specimen: peripheral blood. These receptors originate from a woman over 75 with active COVID-19. Both conserved end residues are part of each CDR3. D genes are given only for firm matches. For some rows the clone size is stated as once, few or many, or as a class when expanded; others skip it.

d_call,j_call,v_call,clone_size,cdr3_nt,cdr3_aa
.,TRBJ1-5,TRBV18,.,TGTGCCAGCTCACCGGGTTCAGGGAAGGATCAGCCCCAGCATTTT,CASSPGSGKDQPQHF
TRBD1,TRBJ1-6,TRBV12-3/TRBV12-4,.,TGTGCCAGCAGCCGGGACAGGTTTTCACCCCTCCACTTT,CASSRDRFSPLHF
TRBD2,TRBJ2-1,TRBV28,.,TGTGCCAGCAGCATGACTAGCGGGAGGGCTCGTGAGCAGTTCTTC,CASSMTSGRAREQFF
.,TRBJ1-2,TRBV2,.,TGTGCCAGCAGTGAAGTCAGGGGCCTGATCTATGGCTACACCTTC,CASSEVRGLIYGYTF
TRBD1,TRBJ2-7,TRBV10-3,.,TGTGCCATCAGTACCCTGGCAGGGGGCGAGCAGTACTTC,CAISTLAGGEQYF
TRBD1,TRBJ2-2,TRBV7-3,.,TGTGCCAGCAGCTTATTGGGACAGGGTAACACCGGGGAGCTGTTTTTT,CASSLLGQGNTGELFF
.,TRBJ2-7,TRBV28,.,TGTGCCAGCAGCAGGGGACGGAACTCCTACGAGCAGTACTTC,CASSRGRNSYEQYF
.,TRBJ1-2,TRBV27,.,TGTGCCAGCAGTCCGGGTCGGGGGGCTAACTATGGCTACACCTTC,CASSPGRGANYGYTF
.,TRBJ2-7,TRBV7-9,.,TGTGCCAGCAGCTTAGAGAGAGATTCCTACGAGCAGTACTTC,CASSLERDSYEQYF
TRBD1,TRBJ2-7,TRBV5-1,.,TGCGCCAGCAGCCCCTCGGGGACAGGGGACGAGCAGTACTTC,CASSPSGTGDEQYF
.,TRBJ2-1,TRBV5-1,.,TGCGCCAGCAGGTTTACAGGGGGAGGGAACAATGAGCAGTTCTTC,CASRFTGGGNNEQFF
.,TRBJ1-6,TRBV6-6,.,TGTGCCAGCAGTTTCTCGGTCTTAGATACACCCCTCCACTTT,CASSFSVLDTPLHF
TRBD2,TRBJ2-7,TRBV19,.,TGTGCCAGTAGCCGGCGGGGGACCTACGAGCAGTACTTC,CASSRRGTYEQYF
.,TRBJ1-3,TRBV7-3,.,TGTGCCAGCAGCTTAACGTCGCCAGGATCAACCTCTGGAAACACCATATATTTT,CASSLTSPGSTSGNTIYF
TRBD1,TRBJ1-1,TRBV6-5,.,TGTGCCAGCAGTCTAAACAGGGGGCACACTGAAGCTTTCTTT,CASSLNRGHTEAFF
.,TRBJ1-5,TRBV7-8,.,TGTGCCAGCAGCTTAGCGGCAGTTTATAGCAATCAGCCCCAGCATTTT,CASSLAAVYSNQPQHF
.,TRBJ2-3,TRBV6-5,.,TGTGCCAGCAGTACATACAGGGTAGATACGCAGTATTTT,CASSTYRVDTQYF
TRBD1,TRBJ2-7,TRBV28,once,TGTGCCAGCAGCACGACCAACAGGGGCTACGAGCAGTACTTC,CASSTTNRGYEQYF
TRBD1,TRBJ1-2,TRBV2,.,TGTGCCAGCCTATCGGGACAGGCTAACTATGGCTACACCTTC,CASLSGQANYGYTF
.,TRBJ2-7,TRBV28,once,TGTGCCAGCAGTTACGGGGAGGCGAGCTCCTACGAGCAGTACTTC,CASSYGEASSYEQYF
.,TRBJ2-5,TRBV6-1,.,TGTGCCAGCAGTGAAGCTCGGACAGTCGGAGAGACCCAGTACTTC,CASSEARTVGETQYF
.,TRBJ2-1,TRBV10-3,.,TGTGCCACCCGACAGAGCTTGGGCAATGAGCAGTTCTTC,CATRQSLGNEQFF
TRBD1,TRBJ2-4,TRBV3-1/TRBV3-2,.,TGTGCCAGCAGCCAAGATCCGGGACAGGGGAAGGACAAAAACATTCAGTACTTC,CASSQDPGQGKDKNIQYF
TRBD1,TRBJ1-5,TRBV25-1,.,TGTGCCAGCAGTGCCTCGGGACAGGGGTCGTTCCAGCCCCAGCATTTT,CASSASGQGSFQPQHF
TRBD2,TRBJ2-1,TRBV7-9,.,TGTGCCAGCAGCTTAGCAGCGGGACGCTCGGATGAGCAGTTCTTC,CASSLAAGRSDEQFF
TRBD1,TRBJ2-2,TRBV4-1,.,TGCGCCAGCAGCCTTCGGCAGGGACAGGCCACCGGGGAGCTGTTTTTT,CASSLRQGQATGELFF
.,TRBJ2-5,TRBV13,.,TGTGCCAGCAGCCTTTTCGGTTGGGAGACCCAGTACTTC,CASSLFGWETQYF
.,TRBJ2-1,TRBV6-2/TRBV6-3,.,TGTGCCAGCAGTTACTCGAGTAGTGTGTTCCTGGGGCTTTACTACAATGAGCAGTTCTTC,CASSYSSSVFLGLYYNEQFF
.,TRBJ2-7,TRBV2,.,TGTGCCAGCAGTGACCGCTACGAGCAGTACTTC,CASSDRYEQYF
TRBD2,TRBJ2-7,TRBV7-6,.,TGTGCCAGCAGCTTACTGGCGGGAGTTGAGCAGTACTTC,CASSLLAGVEQYF
.,TRBJ2-3,TRBV6-5,.,TGTGCCAGCAGTTCAAATCCGGGTCTTAGCACAGATACGCAGTATTTT,CASSSNPGLSTDTQYF
.,TRBJ2-1,TRBV27,.,TGTGCCAGCAGTTTGTTCGGTTTTAGTGGAGGCAATGAGCAGTTCTTC,CASSLFGFSGGNEQFF
.,TRBJ1-5,TRBV28,.,TGTGCCAGCAGTGTATTCCAGGGGAATCAGCCCCAGCATTTT,CASSVFQGNQPQHF
.,TRBJ2-5,TRBV15,.,TGTGCCACCAGCAGAGAAAGATTGGGACGGGGGAGGCTGGAGACCCAGTACTTC,CATSRERLGRGRLETQYF
.,TRBJ2-1,TRBV18,.,TGTGCCAGCTCACCACCGGGGGGGGGCACCATCACCTACAATGAGCAGTTCTTC,CASSPPGGGTITYNEQFF
TRBD1,TRBJ2-5,TRBV2,.,TGTGCCAGCAGTCAAGGGACAGGAAAAGAGACCCAGTACTTC,CASSQGTGKETQYF
TRBD2,TRBJ2-1,TRBV6-5,once,TGTGCCACGGGACTAGCGGGCTACAATGAGCAGTTCTTC,CATGLAGYNEQFF
TRBD1,TRBJ2-1,TRBV4-3,.,TGCGCCAGCAGCCGGACCGGGACAGGGGGCAATGAGCAGTTCTTC,CASSRTGTGGNEQFF
TRBD2,TRBJ2-1,TRBV5-8,.,TGTGCCAGCCCCTTGCGGGGGGGGCCCTACAATGAGCAGTTCTTC,CASPLRGGPYNEQFF
.,TRBJ1-2,TRBV5-1,.,TGCGCCAGCAGCCTGGACAGTGGATATGGCTACACCTTC,CASSLDSGYGYTF
TRBD2,TRBJ2-7,TRBV19,.,TGTGCCAGTAGTCCGGGACTAGCGGACCCCTACGAGCAGTACTTC,CASSPGLADPYEQYF
TRBD2,TRBJ2-1,TRBV9,.,TGTGCCAGCAGCGTATCGAGCGGGGATTACAATGAGCAGTTCTTC,CASSVSSGDYNEQFF
TRBD2,TRBJ2-3,TRBV3-1/TRBV3-2,.,TGTGCCAGCAGCCATACGACTAGCGGGAGTACAGATACGCAGTATTTT,CASSHTTSGSTDTQYF
TRBD1,TRBJ1-5,TRBV5-4,.,TGTGCCAGCAGCTACGACAGGGAGCAGCCCCAGCATTTT,CASSYDREQPQHF
TRBD2,TRBJ2-2,TRBV5-6,few,TGTGCCAGCAGATCCCGTTCTAGCGGGAGGACCGGGGAGCTGTTTTTT,CASRSRSSGRTGELFF
TRBD1,TRBJ2-1,TRBV18,.,TGTGCCAGCTCAGCGACAGGGGGATCCTACAATGAGCAGTTCTTC,CASSATGGSYNEQFF
.,TRBJ2-4,TRBV3-1/TRBV3-2,.,TGTGCCAGCAGCCAATTAGCCCGCCGATTATCCAAAAACATTCAGTACTTC,CASSQLARRLSKNIQYF
TRBD1,TRBJ1-1,TRBV7-2,.,TGTGCCAGCAGCTCACGGGACAGGGGTGAAGCTTTCTTT,CASSSRDRGEAFF
TRBD2,TRBJ2-3,TRBV28,.,TGTGCCAGCAGTTTACCTGGCGGGAGCTGGGATACGCAGTATTTT,CASSLPGGSWDTQYF
.,TRBJ2-1,TRBV10-3,.,TGTGCCATCAGAGGGACTCGTTACAATGAGCAGTTCTTC,CAIRGTRYNEQFF
TRBD2,TRBJ2-5,TRBV15,.,TGTGCCACCAGCAGAGGCGGTGGCGGGAGCGAGACCCAGTACTTC,CATSRGGGGSETQYF
TRBD2,TRBJ2-2,TRBV2,.,TGTGCCAGCAGATCGACTAGCGTGAACACCGGGGAGCTGTTTTTT,CASRSTSVNTGELFF
TRBD1,TRBJ1-5,TRBV7-9,.,TGTGCCAGCAGCTTTTCGGGACAGGGGAGTCAGCCCCAGCATTTT,CASSFSGQGSQPQHF
TRBD1,TRBJ2-7,TRBV15,.,TGTGCCACCAGCAGTGTAGGGGACAGGGGGTTCTACGAGCAGTACTTC,CATSSVGDRGFYEQYF
.,TRBJ2-3,TRBV20-1,.,TGCAGTGCAACACAGGGAGATACGCAGTATTTT,CSATQGDTQYF